This passage covers 26 T cell receptor beta chains from one sample sequenced in a study of cytomegalovirus exposure and HLA in healthy donors. With 60 Vbeta and 13 Jbeta primers, the PCR was carried out. Sequencing used immunoSEQ multiplex PCR; TCRdb keeps in-frame clones, though not all of them. The table includes a few hundred thousand clones, around 90% detected once. Sequencing was carried out using PBMCs. The receptors stem from a girl aged 2 to 9 in good health and CMV-seronegative.

The chain couples TRBV7-2 to TRBJ1-5; D is unresolved. CDR3 size: 12 residues. Germline assignment: CDR1 SGHTA and CDR2 FQGNSA. V was pared by 2 bases and J by 7 bases, with 6 bases between. The CDR3 DNA reads as TGTGCCAGCAGCTTACTAGGCCAGCCCCAGCATTTT. This sequence encodes CASSLLGQPQHF.

The V and J genes are TRBV30 and TRBJ1-6, with D possibly being TRBD1 (5 bases). The CDR3 has 14 amino acids. V lost 3 bases and J 9 bases, leaving 15 bases between the germline ends. CDR1 and CDR2 from the germline V gene are GTSNPN and SVGIG (reference sequence). The CDR3 here is CAWRREGPSSPLHF. Written as DNA, the CDR3 is TGTGCCTGGAGGCGGGAGGGACCTAGTTCACCCCTCCACTTT.

The CDR3 DNA reads as TGTGCCAGCAGCTTTGACAGGGGGCAGGAAAAACTGTTTTTT. It translates to CASSFDRGQEKLFF. The chain is built from TRBV7-2 and TRBJ1-4; 10 nucleotides align to TRBD1. CDR1 is SGHTA, CDR2 FQGNSA, per germline. J lost 8 bases, V lost 3 bases, and 3 bases had no gene match. This CDR3 is 14 amino acids long.

This clone was counted a single time. The chain employs TRBV5-1 and TRBJ2-7, with 7 bases lining up with TRBD2. The CDR3 is 18 amino acids. J lost 0 bases, V lost 2 bases, and 14 bases had no gene match. Germline assignment: CDR1 SGHRS and CDR2 YFSETQ. CDR3 region: CASSFAPPQRGTSYEQYF. As DNA, the CDR3 is TGCGCCAGCAGCTTCGCCCCCCCGCAGCGGGGTACCTCCTACGAGCAGTACTTC.

The rearrangement links TRBV6-5 to TRBJ1-2, with D tentatively TRBD1 (6 bases). This CDR3 contains 13 residues. CDR1 and CDR2 from the germline V gene are MNHEY and SVGAGI. V dropped 0 bases and J dropped 7 bases, with 9 bases sitting between them. The CDR3 is CASSYSQGSGYTF. In DNA, the CDR3 is TGTGCCAGCAGTTACTCTCAGGGGAGTGGCTACACCTTC.

The chain uses TRBV19 and TRBJ2-5; the D is unclear. The CDR3 spans 13 residues. From germline, CDR1 is LNHDA and CDR2 SQIVND (reference sequence). Trimming cost V 5 bases and J 0 bases, with 7 bases left between them. This CDR3 is CASSYRYQETQYF. CDR3 nucleotides: TGTGCCAGTAGTTACCGGTACCAAGAGACCCAGTACTTC.

The CDR3 reads CASFSPQGAPRNTEAFF. The CDR3 DNA reads as TGTGCCAGCTTCTCTCCACAGGGGGCGCCTAGGAACACTGAAGCTTTCTTT. The chain uses TRBV5-8 and TRBJ1-1; 9 bases fit TRBD1. The CDR3 consists of 17 residues. Germline-derived CDR1 and CDR2 are SGHTS and YDEGEE. Losses at the gene ends were 7 bases for V and 1 base for J; bases not matched to a gene: 14.

J is TRBJ1-1 and V is TRBV19, with TRBD1 matching over 7 bases. Germline-derived CDR1 and CDR2 are LNHDA and SQIVND (reference sequence). V lost 4 bases, J lost 6 bases, and 11 bases stayed unmatched. The CDR3 is 15 amino acids. The CDR3 DNA sequence: TGTGCCAGTAGTACCCTGACAGGGTGGAAGGCTGAAGCTTTCTTT. Protein sequence: CASSTLTGWKAEAFF.

This sequence joins TRBV2 and TRBJ2-2; TRBD1 might be the D (6 bases). Germline CDR1 and CDR2: SNHLY and FYNNEI. V lost 8 bases and J 4 bases, leaving 11 bases between the germline ends. The length of the CDR3 is 13 residues. As DNA, the CDR3 is TGTGCCAGCTGGACAGTAAGCACCGGGGAGCTGTTTTTT. This encodes CASWTVSTGELFF.

V and J are TRBV5-1 and TRBJ1-1; 8 bases are shared with TRBD1. CDR1 SGHRS and CDR2 YFSETQ come from the germline V gene. CDR3 size: 13 residues. Germline trimming cut 2 bases from V and 3 bases from J; bases unmatched to any gene: 0. The CDR3 DNA reads as TGCGCCAGCAGCTTACAGGGGGACACTGAAGCTTTCTTT. Protein product: CASSLQGDTEAFF.

The V gene is TRBV5-1, the J gene TRBJ1-3, with 9 bases that match TRBD1. The germline CDR1 and CDR2 sequences are SGHRS and YFSETQ. The junction had 3 bases not matched to a gene; V was cut back by 2 bases and J by 0 bases. The CDR3 is made up of 16 amino acids. This chain's CDR3 is CASSFSTGGSGNTIYF. DNA for the CDR3: TGCGCCAGCAGCTTTTCGACAGGGGGCTCTGGAAACACCATATATTTT. The whole variable domain, remainder taken from reference TRBV5-1 and TRBJ1-3, is KAGVTQTPRYLIKTRGQQVTLSCSPISGHRSVSWYQQTPGQGLQFLFEYFSETQRNKGNFPGRFSGRQFSNSRSEMNVSTLELGDSALYLCASSFSTGGSGNTIYFGEGSWLTVV.

The genes are TRBV10-3 and TRBJ2-2; 9 bases fit TRBD1. After removal of 8 bases from V and 3 bases from J, the junction contained 7 bases not matched to a gene. CDR1 is ENHRY and CDR2 is SYGVKD in the germline V gene. This CDR3 has 15 residues. The CDR3 DNA reads as TGTGCCATCCTGGGGACAGGGACCTACACCGGGGAGCTGTTTTTT. Translation: CAILGTGTYTGELFF.

The chain employs TRBV27 and TRBJ1-1; D is uncertain. Germline V gene lookup returns CDR1 MNHEY and CDR2 SMNVEV (reference sequence). The CDR3 totals 13 residues. Trimming shortened V by 3 bases and J by 4 bases, and 9 bases separated the two germline ends. The CDR3 protein is CASSFRGFTEAFF. The CDR3 DNA reads as TGTGCCAGCAGTTTTCGGGGTTTCACTGAAGCTTTCTTT.

V is TRBV27 and J is TRBJ1-1; D call uncertain. This CDR3 region has 11 residues. V lost 8 bases and J 2 bases, leaving 6 bases between the germline ends. CDR1 is MNHEY, CDR2 SMNVEV, per germline (reference sequence). Here the CDR3 DNA reads TGTGCCAGCCTAAAAAACACTGAAGCTTTCTTT. This gives the protein CASLKNTEAFF.

The chain couples TRBV5-5 to TRBJ1-2; 11 bases are a match to TRBD1. The germline V gene encodes CDR1 SGHKS and CDR2 YYEKEE (reference sequence). This CDR3 has 14 residues. V was clipped by 2 bases and J by 7 bases; unmatched bases: 4. Here the CDR3 reads CASSFLDRGLGYTF. CDR3 nucleotide sequence: TGTGCCAGCAGCTTCCTGGACAGGGGGCTTGGCTACACCTTC.

The rearrangement uses TRBV18 and TRBJ2-1; a weak D match, TRBD1 (5 bases). The CDR3 contains 15 residues. Germline V gene data show CDR1 as KGHSH and CDR2 as LQKENI. V was clipped by 3 bases and J by 6 bases, with 15 bases between them. The CDR3 coding sequence is TGTGCCAGCTCACCTACAGGACCACCGGCCAATGAGCAGTTCTTC. It specifies CASSPTGPPANEQFF.

The chain combines TRBV6-5 with TRBJ2-1; TRBD2 matches 10 bases. This CDR3 has 15 residues. Losses at the gene ends were 5 bases for V and 7 bases for J; bases not matched to a gene: 8. CDR1 and CDR2 (germline): MNHEY, SVGAGI. The CDR3 DNA sequence: TGTGCCAGCAGTACCCTAGCGGGAGTGGGTAATGAGCAGTTCTTC. Encoded protein: CASSTLAGVGNEQFF.

The V and J genes are TRBV13 and TRBJ2-5; 11 nucleotides line up with TRBD1. This CDR3 contains 15 residues. Germline-derived CDR1 and CDR2 are PRHDT and FYEKMQ (reference sequence). Unmatched junction bases numbered 5, after V lost 4 bases and J lost 4 bases. As DNA, the CDR3 is TGTGCCAGCAGCTACGGACAGGGGGCTGGAGAGACCCAGTACTTC. Translating it yields CASSYGQGAGETQYF.

The rearrangement uses TRBV13 and TRBJ2-1; TRBD2 might be the D (5 bases). This CDR3 region has 16 residues. Looked up from germline, CDR1 is PRHDT and CDR2 is FYEKMQ (reference sequence). V shed 5 bases and J shed 0 bases, with 14 bases lying between them. The CDR3 bases are TGTGCCAGCAGCGCGGGTCGTCCGAGCTCCTACAATGAGCAGTTCTTC. The encoded protein is CASSAGRPSSYNEQFF.

This chain joins TRBV7-9 and TRBJ1-1, with D maybe TRBD1 (6 bases). The germline V gene has CDR1 SEHNR and CDR2 FQNEAQ (reference sequence). V was trimmed by 6 bases and J by 5 bases, leaving 13 bases between them. The CDR3 extends over 13 amino acids. The chain's CDR3 is CASSGGWDTEAFF. DNA for the CDR3: TGTGCCAGCAGTGGGGGCTGGGATACTGAAGCTTTCTTT.

V is TRBV27 and J is TRBJ2-1; TRBD2 agrees at 8 bases. The CDR3 has 16 residues. V gave up 5 bases and J gave up 2 bases; unmatched junction bases: 8. CDR1 and CDR2 (germline): MNHEY, SMNVEV (reference sequence). This CDR3 is CASSRRLAPPYNEQFF. The CDR3 coding sequence is TGTGCCAGCAGTCGACGACTAGCGCCCCCCTACAATGAGCAGTTCTTC.

The chain uses TRBV6-5 and TRBJ2-7; 11 bases fit TRBD2. Germline V gene lookup returns CDR1 MNHEY and CDR2 SVGAGI. CDR3 length equals 13 residues. J lost 4 bases, V lost 7 bases, and 3 bases had no gene match. The chain's CDR3 is CASKTSGGYEQYF. Written as DNA, the CDR3 is TGTGCCAGCAAAACTAGCGGGGGTTACGAGCAGTACTTC.

The J gene is TRBJ1-2, the V gene TRBV25-1, with D perhaps matching TRBD1 (5 bases). The CDR3 runs 14 residues. Looked up from germline, CDR1 is MGHDK and CDR2 is SYGVNS. Trimming took off 2 bases at V and 3 bases at J, with 10 bases between the two ends. CDR3 nucleotide sequence: TGTGCCAGCAGTGAAGGCGACAGTTACTATGGCTACACCTTC. This gives the protein CASSEGDSYYGYTF.

J is TRBJ1-5 and V is TRBV4-1, with D tentatively TRBD1 (6 bases). Deletions cut 0 bases from V and 1 base from J, with 16 bases between. Germline V gene sequence: CDR1 MGHRA, CDR2 YSYEKL. The CDR3 is made up of 18 amino acids. The CDR3 loop is CASSQDSSGAGSNQPQHF. In nucleotides, the CDR3 is TGCGCCAGCAGCCAAGATAGTTCAGGGGCAGGGAGCAATCAGCCCCAGCATTTT.

The V and J genes are TRBV6-5 and TRBJ2-5, with D possibly matching TRBD2 (6 bases). V lost 5 bases and J 5 bases, leaving 15 bases between the germline ends. The germline V gene encodes CDR1 MNHEY and CDR2 SVGAGI. This CDR3 has 14 residues. CDR3 sequence (DNA): TGTGCCAGCAGTATACTAGCAGAGCAGGAGACCCAGTACTTC. As protein: CASSILAEQETQYF.

The V gene is TRBV5-4, the J gene TRBJ2-3; D is uncertain. CDR1 is SGHNT, CDR2 YYREEE, per germline (reference sequence). V was trimmed by 1 base and J by 1 base, leaving 13 bases between them. The CDR3 consists of 16 residues. CDR3: CASSLYLALGTDTQYF. In DNA form, the CDR3 reads TGTGCCAGCAGCTTGTATCTCGCGCTAGGCACAGATACGCAGTATTTT.